This T cell receptor beta chain was profiled in a study of cytomegalovirus exposure and HLA in healthy donors. This clone has only one observation. Its antigen is still unknown. The PCR employed 60 Vbeta primers together with 13 Jbeta primers. Clones were read by immunoSEQ multiplex PCR, and TCRdb kept only the in-frame ones, dropping some. Altogether about 200,000 clones are present, under 90% being singletons, with the ten largest covering roughly 0.095%. Whole-study results and caveats: According to an earlier analysis, most TCR beta V segments yielded productive rearrangements about 90% or about 30% of the time.

Germline assignment: CDR1 WNHNN and CDR2 SYGVQD (reference sequence). CDR3 size: 15 residues. The germline V and J ends were trimmed by 6 bases and 2 bases, with 16 bases remaining between them. The clonotype originates from a boy under 10 years old in good health and CMV-seronegative. Sequenced sample: PBMCs. The chain recombines TRBV10-1 with TRBJ1-1; D is perhaps TRBD1 (6 bases). The CDR3 here is CASRFTQGENTEAFF. CDR3 DNA: TGCGCCAGCAGGTTCACACAGGGTGAAAACACTGAAGCTTTCTTT.